This TCR beta chain was documented in a study of T cells after yellow fever vaccination. About the research overall: Low-cell-number fractions were prepared with SMART-Seq v4 Ultra Low Input.

General study findings and limits: Peak timing came faster in the weaker secondary response, day 5 versus 15. FACS-sorted repertoires might harbor abundant contaminating clonotypes from the bulk population.

TCRdb processed the 5' RACE reads anew with MiXCR; each CDR3 protein has one entry. The repertoire includes some 240,000 distinct CDR3 sequences, roughly 3.7% of them detected once, and about 20% sits in the top ten. This clonotype was seen repeatedly, ten times or more. Its antigen is not identified. CDR1 is MNHEY and CDR2 is SMNVEV in the germline V gene (reference sequence). V lost 2 bases, J lost 2 bases, and 11 bases lay in between. The CDR3 has 15 residues. The gene calls are TRBV27 and TRBJ2-3; no reliable D call. The sequencing used PBMCs, collected 15 days after the yellow fever booster vaccination. The receptor comes from a man between 18 and 35 years old who received the YFV17D yellow fever vaccine. CDR3 sequence: CASSLSQFFTDTQYF. The CDR3 nucleotides read TGTGCCAGCAGTTTAAGCCAGTTCTTCACAGATACGCAGTATTTT.